These 10 T cell receptor beta chains came from one sample sequenced in a study of T cells in Graves' hyperthyroidism and ophthalmopathy. TCR beta CDR3 regions were amplified from RNA transcripts. The study used the HTBI primer set for a first-round RT-PCR of the TCR CDR3. TCRdb re-called the multiplex PCR reads with MiXCR, one entry per CDR3 protein. The table includes roughly 380,000 distinct CDR3 sequences, roughly 13% detected once. Specimen: blood. The source is a woman aged 60-75 years with Graves' hyperthyroidism.

This clonotype appeared a few times. An end of the junction differs from the germline gene, which may be a read error. V is TRBV28 and J is TRBJ2-3; no reliable D call. CDR1 and CDR2 (germline): MDHEN, SYDVKM. The CDR3 totals 12 residues. The CDR3 DNA follows: TGTGCCAGCGGTTTAAGAACAGATACGCAGTATTTT. Amino acids: CASGLRTDTQYF.

This clonotype has at least ten counts. The CDR3: CSARGGRPYNEQFF. DNA for the CDR3: TGCAGTGCTAGGGGCGGGAGGCCCTACAATGAGCAGTTCTTC. The J gene is TRBJ2-1, the V gene TRBV20-1, with 8 bases lining up with TRBD2. Germline trimming cut 3 bases from V and 2 bases from J; bases unmatched to any gene: 3. CDR3 size: 14 residues. In germline, CDR1 is DFQATT, CDR2 SNEGSKA (reference sequence).

To note about this clonotype: This sequence may be a read error, since a much larger clone differs from it by one base. The gene calls are TRBV20-1 and TRBJ2-3; D ambiguous. Looked up from germline, CDR1 is DFQATT and CDR2 is SNEGSKA (reference sequence). Deletions cut 4 bases from V and 0 bases from J, with 11 bases between. CDR3 length: 14 amino acids. The CDR3 DNA follows: TGCAGTGCTATAGCAGCGACCAGCACAGATACGCAGTATTTT. This sequence encodes CSAIAATSTDTQYF.

This chain joins TRBV29-1 and TRBJ2-7, with 10 bases lining up with TRBD2. V dropped 6 bases and J dropped 2; count of bases not matched to a gene: 1. The CDR3 runs to 12 residues. The V gene's germline CDR1 is SQVTM and CDR2 ANQGSEA. The chain's CDR3 is CSVLAGAYEQYF. The CDR3 bases are TGCAGCGTCCTAGCGGGAGCCTACGAGCAGTACTTC.

Of note for this clonotype: This could be a read error, since a much larger clone is one nucleotide away. V gene TRBV11-2 combines with J gene TRBJ2-1, with TRBD1 matching 9 bases. CDR1 is SGHAT, CDR2 FQNNGV, per germline. The V segment lost 5 bases and the J segment 11 bases; nucleotides outside the gene matches: 13. This CDR3 spans 15 amino acids. The CDR3 bases are TGTGCCAGCAGCGAATACACAGGGGGCTGGGGTAAGCAGTTCTTC. Translated, it gives CASSEYTGGWGKQFF.

This clonotype was found once. One end of the junction does not line up with germline, which may come from a read error. The genes are TRBV4-1 and TRBJ1-4, with D perhaps matching TRBD1 (6 bases). In germline, CDR1 is MGHRA, CDR2 YSYEKL. There are 15 residues in the CDR3. In nucleotides, the CDR3 is TGCGCCAGCAGCCAAGTGGGGGCAACTAATGAAAAACTGTATTTT. This encodes CASSQVGATNEKLYF.

This clonotype was seen more than once but under ten times. The rearrangement joins TRBV4-1 to TRBJ2-1; D gene ambiguous. CDR3 size: 13 residues. V lost 2 bases and J 6 bases, leaving 8 bases between the germline ends. CDR1 and CDR2 from the germline V gene are MGHRA and YSYEKL. CDR3 residues: CASSQRTPNEQFF. DNA for the CDR3: TGCGCCAGCAGCCAACGGACGCCCAATGAGCAGTTCTTC.

This clonotype turned up a few times. The chain combines TRBV29-1 with TRBJ1-2, with no clear D. Trimming removed 4 bases at V and 2 bases at J, with 14 bases between. CDR1 and CDR2 (germline): SQVTM, ANQGSEA. This CDR3 spans 14 amino acids. Here the CDR3 reads CSVVLAVENYGYTF. CDR3 nucleotide sequence: TGCAGCGTTGTTTTGGCAGTTGAGAACTATGGCTACACCTTC.

The CDR3, as DNA: TGTGCCAGCAGCCAAGACTGGGCTTACAATGAGCAGTTCTTC. It yields the protein CASSQDWAYNEQFF. V and J are TRBV3-1 and TRBJ2-1; D remains unclear. CDR1 and CDR2 (germline): LGHDT, YNNKEL (reference sequence). Trimming took off 0 bases at V and 4 bases at J, with 7 bases between the two ends. CDR3 size: 14 residues.

This clonotype was detected ten times or more. The gene calls are TRBV11-3 and TRBJ2-1, with TRBD1 matching over 9 bases. Trimming took 0 bases from V and 6 from J; bases not matched to a gene: 6. This CDR3 comprises 16 residues. Germline lookup yields CDR1 SGHNT and CDR2 YENEEA. CDR3 DNA sequence: TGTGCCAGCAGCTTAGACCTGGGGACAGGGAGCAATGAGCAGTTCTTC. It yields the protein CASSLDLGTGSNEQFF. The full variable domain, rest sourced from reference TRBV11-3 and TRBJ2-1, is EAGVVQSPRYKIIEKKQPVAFWCNPISGHNTLYWYLQNLGQGPELLIRYENEEAVDDSQLPKDRFSAERLKGVDSTLKIQPAELGDSAVYLCASSLDLGTGSNEQFFGPGTRLTVL.